What follows are 13 T cell receptor beta chains derived from one specimen sequenced in a study of cytomegalovirus exposure and HLA in healthy donors. The PCR used 60 Vbeta and 13 Jbeta primers. Measured with immunoSEQ multiplex PCR; TCRdb has only the in-frame clones, and not every one. The top ten hold around 4% of the sample, which has over 100,000 clones, over 75% seen once. The specimen sequenced was PBMCs. All receptors come from a male donor in good health and CMV-seropositive.

The chain combines TRBV11-2 with TRBJ2-7, with unresolved D. CDR1 SGHAT and CDR2 FQNNGV come from the germline V gene. The CDR3 runs to 12 residues. V dropped 5 bases and J dropped 1 base, with 6 bases sitting between them. The CDR3 DNA is TGTGCCAGCAGCGGGCTTTCCTACGAGCAGTACTTC. It is translated as CASSGLSYEQYF. The full variable domain, with the rest looked up from reference TRBV11-2 and TRBJ2-7, is EAGVAQSPRYKIIEKRQSVAFWCNPISGHATLYWYQQILGQGPKLLIQFQNNGVVDDSQLPKDRFSAERLKGVDSTLKIQPAKLEDSAVYLCASSGLSYEQYFGPGTRLTVT.

This chain connects TRBV11-2 to TRBJ2-5, with 9 bases matching TRBD2. Germline loops: CDR1 SGHAT, CDR2 FQNNGV. The J segment lost 4 bases and the V segment lost 0 bases, leaving 6 bases of the junction unmatched. The CDR3 runs 16 residues. The CDR3, as DNA: TGTGCCAGCAGCTTAGATGGCGGGGGGGCTGGAGAGACCCAGTACTTC. Translated, it gives CASSLDGGGAGETQYF.

The V and J genes are TRBV28 and TRBJ1-1; 7 positions agree with TRBD1. CDR1 and CDR2 from the germline V gene are MDHEN and SYDVKM. V lost 6 bases and J lost 6; bases outside the gene matches: 13. CDR3 length equals 15 residues. The CDR3 DNA reads TGTGCCAGCAGCCAGGGGGTGAGAGACTACGCTGAAGCTTTCTTT. Translating gives CASSQGVRDYAEAFF.

The chain carries TRBV7-9 and TRBJ2-5, with D possibly matching TRBD1 (5 bases). With the DNA end fitting TRBJ2-7 better, the J assignment may be wrong. Germline assignment: CDR1 SEHNR and CDR2 FQNEAQ (reference sequence). CDR3 length: 15 amino acids. The CDR3 loop reads CASTPKGIYRNEQYF. The CDR3 coding sequence is TGTGCCAGCACCCCTAAGGGGATTTATCGAAACGAGCAGTACTTC.

The chain carries TRBV6-4 and TRBJ2-3; TRBD2 might be the D (5 bases). The CDR3 is made up of 15 amino acids. The germline gives CDR1 MRHNA, CDR2 SNTAGT. Trimming pared 4 bases from V and 1 base from J, leaving 12 bases between. The CDR3, as DNA: TGTGCCAGCAGTGTATACGCTAGCCGCACAGATACGCAGTATTTT. This translates into CASSVYASRTDTQYF.

The chain has TRBV28 and TRBJ2-3; D may be TRBD2 (7 bases). Germline lookup yields CDR1 MDHEN and CDR2 SYDVKM. The CDR3 runs 14 residues. The V and J ends lost 2 bases and 8 bases respectively, with 14 bases between them. In nucleotides, the CDR3 is TGTGCCAGCAGTTTAGCGGGGGCAGAGGGTACGCAGTATTTT. Translating it yields CASSLAGAEGTQYF.

This clone appeared a few times. This chain joins TRBV6-6 and TRBJ1-1; tentative D call: TRBD1 (6 bases). Looked up from germline, CDR1 is MNHNY and CDR2 is SVGAGI (reference sequence). The CDR3 has 13 amino acids. The V end lost 2 bases, the J end lost 5 bases, and 9 bases lay between the germline ends. The CDR3 protein is CASSYGGRTEAFF. CDR3 sequence (DNA): TGTGCCAGCAGTTACGGGGGCAGGACTGAAGCTTTCTTT.

This chain joins TRBV10-3 and TRBJ1-1; the match to TRBD1 covers 11 bases. Germline V gene lookup returns CDR1 ENHRY and CDR2 SYGVKD. V was clipped by 6 bases and J by 0 bases; unmatched bases: 6. The CDR3 has 16 amino acids. The CDR3 is CAIRGTGGAMNTEAFF. CDR3 coding DNA: TGTGCCATCAGGGGGACAGGGGGAGCGATGAACACTGAAGCTTTCTTT.

This rearrangement joins TRBV5-4 to TRBJ2-7, with a weak D call TRBD1 (6 bases). V lost 1 base to trimming and J lost 3 bases, with 8 bases between them. Germline assignment: CDR1 SGHNT and CDR2 YYREEE (reference sequence). The CDR3 has 13 amino acids. The CDR3 is CASSLLDSYEQYF. DNA for the CDR3: TGTGCCAGCAGCTTGTTGGACAGCTACGAGCAGTACTTC.

The chain couples TRBV27 to TRBJ2-6; 8 nucleotides agree with TRBD1. Per the germline V gene, CDR1 is MNHEY and CDR2 is SMNVEV (reference sequence). Trimming at V came to 6 bases and at J to 1 base, leaving 8 bases not matched to a gene. The CDR3 is 17 residues long. DNA of the CDR3: TGTGCCAGCAGCCGGGACAGGCCAAGTTCTGGGGCCAACGTCCTGACTTTC. It yields the protein CASSRDRPSSGANVLTF.

The chain joins TRBV18 to TRBJ1-3; no firm D call. The CDR3 totals 16 residues. Germline V CDR1 and CDR2: KGHSH, LQKENI. The V end was cut by 6 bases, the J end by 3 bases, with 18 bases between. CDR3 amino acids: CASSAGVADNGNTIYF. The CDR3, as DNA: TGTGCCAGCTCCGCCGGGGTTGCCGATAATGGAAACACCATATATTTT.

For the CDR3, the DNA is TGTGCCAGCTCACCTCGACAAGTGAACACCGGGGAGCTGTTTTTT. This encodes CASSPRQVNTGELFF. The rearrangement links TRBV18 to TRBJ2-2, with unresolved D. This CDR3 spans 15 amino acids. Germline CDR1 reads KGHSH; CDR2 reads LQKENI. The V end lost 3 bases, the J end lost 1 base, and 9 bases lay between the germline ends. Looking up the rest from reference TRBV18 and TRBJ2-2 gives the full variable domain: NAGVMQNPRHLVRRRGQEARLRCSPMKGHSHVYWYRQLPEEGLKFMVYLQKENIIDESGMPKERFSAEFPKEGPSILRIQQVVRGDSAAYFCASSPRQVNTGELFFGEGSRLTVL.

The chain couples TRBV28 to TRBJ1-5; tentative D call: TRBD1 (5 bases). Trimming left V 2 bases short and J 7 bases short, with 12 bases between. CDR1 is MDHEN and CDR2 is SYDVKM in the germline V gene. CDR3 size: 14 residues. CDR3 sequence (DNA): TGTGCCAGCAGTTTAGGCGGAGCAGGGCAGCCCCAGCATTTT. This gives the protein CASSLGGAGQPQHF.